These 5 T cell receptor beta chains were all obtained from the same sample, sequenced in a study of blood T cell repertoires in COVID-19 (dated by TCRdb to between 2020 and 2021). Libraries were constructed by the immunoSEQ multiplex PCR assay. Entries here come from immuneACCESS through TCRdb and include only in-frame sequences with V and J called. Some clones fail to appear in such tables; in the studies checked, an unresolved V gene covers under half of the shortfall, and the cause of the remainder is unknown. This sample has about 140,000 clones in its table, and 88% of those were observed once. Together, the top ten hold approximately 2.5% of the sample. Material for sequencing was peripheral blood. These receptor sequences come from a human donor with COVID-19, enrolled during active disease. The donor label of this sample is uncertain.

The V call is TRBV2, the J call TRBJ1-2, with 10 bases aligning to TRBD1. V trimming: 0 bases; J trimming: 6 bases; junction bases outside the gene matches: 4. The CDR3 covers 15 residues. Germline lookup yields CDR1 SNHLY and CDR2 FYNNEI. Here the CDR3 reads CASSEARQGANGYTF. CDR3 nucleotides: TGTGCCAGCAGTGAAGCCCGACAGGGGGCGAATGGCTACACCTTC.

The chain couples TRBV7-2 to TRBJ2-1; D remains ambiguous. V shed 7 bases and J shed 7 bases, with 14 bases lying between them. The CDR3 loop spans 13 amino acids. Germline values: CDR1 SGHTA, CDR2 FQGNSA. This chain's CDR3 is CASNYLNGNEQFF. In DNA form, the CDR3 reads TGTGCCAGCAACTACCTTAACGGGAATGAGCAGTTCTTC.

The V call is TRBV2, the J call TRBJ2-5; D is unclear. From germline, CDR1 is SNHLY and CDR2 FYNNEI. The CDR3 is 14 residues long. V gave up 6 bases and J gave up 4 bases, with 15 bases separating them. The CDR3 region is CASSATLSGETQYF. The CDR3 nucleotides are TGTGCCAGCAGCGCCACTCTCTCGGGAGAGACCCAGTACTTC. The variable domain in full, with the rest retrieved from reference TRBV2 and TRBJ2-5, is EPEVTQTPSHQVTQMGQEVILRCVPISNHLYFYWYRQILGQKVEFLVSFYNNEISEKSEIFDDQFSVERPDGSNFTLKIRSTKLEDSAMYFCASSATLSGETQYFGPGTRLLVL.

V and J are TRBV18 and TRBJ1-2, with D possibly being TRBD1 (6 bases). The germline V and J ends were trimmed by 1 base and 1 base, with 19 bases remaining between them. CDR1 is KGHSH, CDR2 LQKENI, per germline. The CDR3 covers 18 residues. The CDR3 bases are TGTGCCAGCTCACCACTCCTCGGACAGAAACCCCATAACTATGGCTACACCTTC. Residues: CASSPLLGQKPHNYGYTF.

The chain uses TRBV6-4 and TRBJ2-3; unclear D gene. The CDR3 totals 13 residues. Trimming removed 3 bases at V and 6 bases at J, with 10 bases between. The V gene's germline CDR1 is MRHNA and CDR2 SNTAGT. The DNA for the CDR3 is TGTGCCAGCAGTGATTCTCTAGTGGATACGCAGTATTTT. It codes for CASSDSLVDTQYF.